This T cell receptor beta chain was profiled in a study of shared clonotypes between healthy human individuals. Study-wide context: CD4 naive cells filled three plates per donor, CD4 memory three, CD8 naive two and CD8 memory one.

The protocol was immunoSEQ multiplex PCR, while the TCRdb copy is restricted to in-frame clones and leaves out a portion. Of millions of clones listed, 95% are singletons. CDR3 length: 15 amino acids. Trimming removed 0 bases at V and 2 bases at J, with 11 bases between. From germline, CDR1 is MNHEY and CDR2 SMNVEV (reference sequence). CD45RA+ naive and CD45RA-negative memory subsets were separated from CD4+ cells. Sequenced sample: naive CD4+ T cells sorted from blood. The subset is: CD45RA+ positively selected. The receptor's source is a man aged 18-30 years in good health. The rearrangement links TRBV27 to TRBJ2-7; a possible D gene is TRBD2 (5 bases). Here the CDR3 reads CASSLSRGRAYEQYF. The CDR3 coding sequence is TGTGCCAGCAGTTTATCGCGTGGGAGAGCCTACGAGCAGTACTTC.